These 32 T cell receptor beta chains were sequenced from one sample in a study of T cell changes during pregnancy in multiple sclerosis. The repertoire was sequenced with immunoSEQ multiplex PCR; TCRdb's copy has only in-frame clones and lacks some. The sample consists of 50,000 to 70,000 clones, 75% to 95% of them appearing once. The sample here was peripheral blood, taken in the third trimester of pregnancy. These TCRs come from a female donor in good health, enrolled as a control in a pregnancy study.

The chain carries TRBV5-4 and TRBJ2-7, with 10 bases identical to TRBD2. The CDR3 loop spans 16 amino acids. Losses at the gene ends were 0 bases for V and 3 bases for J; bases not matched to a gene: 6. Germline V gene lookup returns CDR1 SGHNT and CDR2 YYREEE (reference sequence). The CDR3 coding sequence is TGTGCCAGCAGCTTGGCCAGCGGGGGGGCTAACTACGAGCAGTACTTC. Its translation: CASSLASGGANYEQYF.

The CDR3 DNA sequence: TGTGCCAGCAGGGGGGGGCCAGGGGGCGGACAAGAGACCCAGTACTTC. Translation gives CASRGGPGGGQETQYF. The chain is built from TRBV5-4 and TRBJ2-5; perhaps TRBD1 as D (8 bases). Trimming removed 5 bases at V and 2 bases at J, with 19 bases between. Germline-derived CDR1 and CDR2 are SGHNT and YYREEE (reference sequence). The CDR3 covers 16 residues. The whole variable domain, remainder taken from reference TRBV5-4 and TRBJ2-5, is ETGVTQSPTHLIKTRGQQVTLRCSSQSGHNTVSWYQQALGQGPQFIFQYYREEENGRGNFPPRFSGLQFPNYSSELNVNALELDDSALYLCASRGGPGGGQETQYFGPGTRLLVL.

The gene calls are TRBV29-1 and TRBJ1-1; D may be TRBD1 (6 bases). V was pared by 5 bases and J by 5 bases, with 9 bases between. The CDR3 sequence is 11 residues long. The germline gives CDR1 SQVTM, CDR2 ANQGSEA. The CDR3 DNA reads as TGCAGCGTTTCGGGACATACTGAAGCTTTCTTT. Protein product: CSVSGHTEAFF.

The rearrangement links TRBV2 to TRBJ2-1; TRBD1 is a possible D gene (7 bases). Germline V gene lookup returns CDR1 SNHLY and CDR2 FYNNEI. This CDR3 is 19 amino acids long. V was shortened by 2 bases and J by 7 bases, with 27 bases between the two germline ends. Here the CDR3 reads CASSELGQETRVWLNEQFF. The DNA for the CDR3 is TGTGCCAGCAGTGAACTCGGACAGGAGACTAGAGTTTGGCTTAATGAGCAGTTCTTC.

The V call is TRBV4-2, the J call TRBJ2-7; D not resolved. Trimming pared 0 bases from V and 9 bases from J, leaving 12 bases between. Germline CDR1 and CDR2: LGHNA and YNFKEQ. The CDR3 has 13 amino acids. The CDR3 region is CASSQDLSRGQYF. The CDR3 nucleotides read TGTGCCAGCAGCCAAGATCTCTCCCGCGGGCAGTACTTC.

J is TRBJ1-2 and V is TRBV5-6; D unresolved. This CDR3 has 13 amino acids. The V gene's germline CDR1 is SGHDT and CDR2 YYEEEE. V dropped 3 bases and J dropped 3 bases, with 9 bases sitting between them. The CDR3 here is CASSSDGDYGYTF. The CDR3 DNA reads TGTGCCAGCAGCTCGGACGGGGACTATGGCTACACCTTC. Combining the CDR3 with reference TRBV5-6 and TRBJ1-2 gives the whole variable domain DAGVTQSPTHLIKTRGQQVTLRCSPKSGHDTVSWYQQALGQGPQFIFQYYEEEERQRGNFPDRFSGHQFPNYSSELNVNALLLGDSALYLCASSSDGDYGYTFGSGTRLTVV.

V and J are TRBV18 and TRBJ2-2, with 9 bases that match TRBD2. This CDR3 has 18 amino acids. Unmatched junction bases numbered 16, after V lost 3 bases and J lost 8 bases. Germline V lookup: CDR1 KGHSH, CDR2 LQKENI. The DNA of the CDR3 is TGTGCCAGCTCACCGAGGCTAGCGGGGCCCATCAGAACAGGGGAGCTGTTTTTT. Its translation: CASSPRLAGPIRTGELFF.

The V and J genes are TRBV7-6 and TRBJ1-3; D is unclear. V was pared by 3 bases and J by 2 bases, with 8 bases between. The V gene's germline CDR1 is SGHVS and CDR2 FNYEAQ. There are 14 residues in the CDR3. The CDR3 sequence: CASSLGGTGNTIYF. The CDR3 nucleotides read TGTGCCAGCAGCTTGGGAGGGACTGGAAACACCATATATTTT. Full variable domain (outside the CDR3, taken from reference TRBV7-6 and TRBJ1-3): GAGVSQSPRYKVTKRGQDVALRCDPISGHVSLYWYRQALGQGPEFLTYFNYEAQQDKSGLPNDRFSAERPEGSISTLTIQRTEQRDSAMYRCASSLGGTGNTIYFGEGSWLTVV.

This clone appeared a few times. The rearrangement uses TRBV6-5 and TRBJ1-1; no reliable D call. The V gene lost 2 bases and the J gene lost 1 base, with 5 bases spanning the gap. Germline V gene lookup returns CDR1 MNHEY and CDR2 SVGAGI. The CDR3 covers 13 residues. The CDR3 spells CASSYGPNTEAFF. The CDR3, as DNA: TGTGCCAGCAGTTACGGGCCGAACACTGAAGCTTTCTTT.

The chain joins TRBV7-3 to TRBJ2-2; TRBD1 agrees at 11 bases. Trimming took 5 bases from V and 4 from J; bases not matched to a gene: 9. This CDR3 has 17 amino acids. Germline V gene lookup returns CDR1 SGHTA and CDR2 FQGTGA. CDR3 sequence: CASSLPGQGASTGELFF. The CDR3 nucleotides read TGTGCCAGCAGCCTCCCCGGACAGGGGGCCTCCACCGGGGAGCTGTTTTTT.

This clone has a handful of counts. Written as DNA, the CDR3 is TGTGCCAGCAGCCCCCCCGGGAATTATGGCTACACCTTC. It specifies CASSPPGNYGYTF. The chain has TRBV7-2 and TRBJ1-2; D gene ambiguous. This CDR3 spans 13 amino acids. With 5 bases removed from V and 5 bases from J, the gap between germline ends came to 12 bases. Per the germline V gene, CDR1 is SGHTA and CDR2 is FQGNSA.

In this sample, this clone turned up a few times. The DNA for the CDR3 is TGTGCCAGCGCCCAAGGGGGTTCTGGAAACACCATATATTTT. This encodes CASAQGGSGNTIYF. The chain couples TRBV6-5 to TRBJ1-3; D is possibly TRBD1 (6 bases). V was cut by 8 bases and J by 1 base, with 12 bases left in between. This CDR3 is built from 14 residues. From germline, CDR1 is MNHEY and CDR2 SVGAGI.

The table lists this clone with a count of one. V gene TRBV19 combines with J gene TRBJ2-1, with 8 bases lining up with TRBD1. Looked up from germline, CDR1 is LNHDA and CDR2 is SQIVND (reference sequence). The CDR3 spans 15 residues. Trimming took 8 bases from V and 5 from J; bases not matched to a gene: 11. The CDR3 reads CASSTLRGRDNEQFF. The DNA for the CDR3 is TGTGCCAGTTCTACCCTCAGGGGGCGGGACAATGAGCAGTTCTTC.

The gene calls are TRBV10-3 and TRBJ2-3, with a weak D call TRBD1 (5 bases). V was clipped by 10 bases and J by 2 bases, with 13 bases between them. This CDR3 region has 13 residues. CDR1 is ENHRY, CDR2 SYGVKD, per germline. The CDR3 loop reads CASTDSNTDTQYF. CDR3 coding DNA: TGTGCCAGCACCGACAGTAACACAGATACGCAGTATTTT.

This chain joins TRBV10-2 and TRBJ2-5; D is perhaps TRBD2 (6 bases). This CDR3 spans 15 amino acids. Trimming stripped 7 bases from V and 5 bases from J, with 20 bases between. CDR1 is WSHSY, CDR2 SAAADI, per germline. The CDR3 here is CASKEGLARTETQYF. CDR3 in DNA: TGCGCCAGCAAAGAAGGGCTAGCGCGGACTGAGACCCAGTACTTC.

The chain combines TRBV5-1 with TRBJ1-2; D remains ambiguous. The CDR3 is 14 amino acids. V was pared by 1 base and J by 6 bases, with 13 bases between. The germline CDR1 and CDR2 sequences are SGHRS and YFSETQ. CDR3 sequence reads: CASSLQDILDGYTF. CDR3 nucleotide sequence: TGCGCCAGCAGCTTGCAGGATATCTTGGATGGCTACACCTTC. The full variable domain, completed using reference TRBV5-1 and TRBJ1-2, is KAGVTQTPRYLIKTRGQQVTLSCSPISGHRSVSWYQQTPGQGLQFLFEYFSETQRNKGNFPGRFSGRQFSNSRSEMNVSTLELGDSALYLCASSLQDILDGYTFGSGTRLTVV.

J is TRBJ2-7 and V is TRBV18, with unresolved D. CDR3 size: 13 residues. Between the trimmed V and J ends, which lost 6 bases and 3 bases, there was a span of 12 bases. Looked up from germline, CDR1 is KGHSH and CDR2 is LQKENI. The CDR3 sequence is CASSATTGYEQYF. CDR3 in DNA: TGTGCCAGCTCCGCGACGACTGGCTACGAGCAGTACTTC.

V is TRBV2 and J is TRBJ1-2, with 8 bases aligning to TRBD1. J lost 7 bases, V lost 5 bases, and 24 bases had no gene match. The CDR3 is 19 amino acids. CDR1 is SNHLY and CDR2 is FYNNEI in the germline V gene. Here the CDR3 reads CASSLTRPGQASSSGGYTF. The CDR3 coding sequence is TGTGCCAGCAGTTTAACGCGACCGGGACAGGCCTCTTCGAGCGGTGGCTACACCTTC.

A single count supports this clone. This rearrangement joins TRBV4-2 to TRBJ1-1; 10 bases align to TRBD1. Trimming removed 3 bases from V and 2 bases from J; junction bases left unmatched: 15. This CDR3 contains 19 residues. Per the germline V gene, CDR1 is LGHNA and CDR2 is YNFKEQ. CDR3 region: CASSHIFLGTGDSNTEAFF. CDR3 bases: TGTGCCAGCAGCCATATCTTTTTGGGGACAGGGGACTCTAACACTGAAGCTTTCTTT.

V and J are TRBV29-1 and TRBJ2-2; 9 positions agree with TRBD1. Germline-derived CDR1 and CDR2 are SQVTM and ANQGSEA. The CDR3 is made up of 14 amino acids. V lost 6 bases and J lost 4; bases outside the gene matches: 6. The CDR3 nucleotides read TGCAGCGTCGCCGGGACAGGGTCCACCGGGGAGCTGTTTTTT. Amino acids: CSVAGTGSTGELFF.

For the CDR3, the DNA is TGTGCCAGCAGCCGAGTAAATTCCTACGAGCAGTACTTC. The encoded protein is CASSRVNSYEQYF. This rearrangement joins TRBV7-2 to TRBJ2-7; D remains unclear. Germline-derived CDR1 and CDR2 are SGHTA and FQGNSA. The CDR3 has 13 amino acids. Trimming left V 5 bases short and J 1 base short, with 9 bases between.

V and J are TRBV28 and TRBJ1-2; TRBD1 aligns across 9 bases. Germline CDR1 is MDHEN and CDR2 is SYDVKM. The CDR3 is made up of 15 amino acids. V was clipped by 5 bases and J by 10 bases; unmatched bases: 14. CDR3 in DNA: TGTGCCAGCAGTCCATTTAAGGGACAGGGATTTGTCTACACCTTC. It encodes CASSPFKGQGFVYTF.

This clone was picked up one time. The chain combines TRBV30 with TRBJ2-7; 11 bases map to TRBD2. Per germline, CDR1 GTSNPN and CDR2 SVGIG (reference sequence). The CDR3 contains 18 residues. Losses at the gene ends were 0 bases for V and 0 bases for J; bases not matched to a gene: 10. The CDR3 bases are TGTGCCTGGAGTGTACTGGGACTAGCGGAACAAAACTCCTACGAGCAGTACTTC. Protein: CAWSVLGLAEQNSYEQYF.

This clone has only one observation. The chain recombines TRBV18 with TRBJ1-1; D is unclear. The CDR3 contains 14 residues. Germline assignment: CDR1 KGHSH and CDR2 LQKENI. Trimming took off 0 bases at V and 0 bases at J, with 5 bases between the two ends. The CDR3 sequence is CASSPPGMNTEAFF. DNA of the CDR3: TGTGCCAGCTCACCACCCGGGATGAACACTGAAGCTTTCTTT.

This chain connects TRBV2 to TRBJ2-5, with D possibly TRBD1 on 5 matching bases. The CDR3 length is 13 residues. The V gene's germline CDR1 is SNHLY and CDR2 FYNNEI. Trimming cost V 7 bases and J 5 bases, with 14 bases left between them. CDR3 bases: TGTGCCAGCATGCTCAGGGTTCGGGAGACCCAGTACTTC. Translated: CASMLRVRETQYF.

This chain uses TRBV10-3 with TRBJ2-2, with TRBD2 matching over 16 bases. The germline V gene encodes CDR1 ENHRY and CDR2 SYGVKD. This CDR3 comprises 16 residues. The J segment lost 6 bases and the V segment lost 10 bases, leaving 8 bases of the junction unmatched. The CDR3 here is CASSGTSGRAAGELFF. The CDR3 DNA follows: TGTGCCAGCTCCGGGACTAGCGGGAGGGCGGCCGGGGAGCTGTTTTTT.

This chain connects TRBV7-2 to TRBJ2-1; TRBD2 might be the D (6 bases). CDR1 SGHTA and CDR2 FQGNSA come from the germline V gene. This CDR3 has 15 residues. Trimming took 5 bases from V and 4 from J, leaving 15 bases between them. This CDR3 is CASSSSGTYYNEQFF. For the CDR3, the DNA is TGTGCCAGCAGCAGTAGCGGAACGTATTACAATGAGCAGTTCTTC.

The chain employs TRBV7-3 and TRBJ1-1, with no clear D. The germline V and J ends were trimmed by 4 bases and 7 bases, with 10 bases remaining between them. The CDR3 contains 12 residues. In germline, CDR1 is SGHTA, CDR2 FQGTGA. The CDR3 sequence is CASSSDTGEAFF. The CDR3 DNA follows: TGTGCCAGCAGCTCCGATACGGGTGAAGCTTTCTTT.

The chain carries TRBV11-2 and TRBJ2-5; 10 nucleotides match TRBD2. This CDR3 has 13 amino acids. Trimming took 0 bases from V and 13 from J; bases not matched to a gene: 5. Germline CDR1 is SGHAT and CDR2 is FQNNGV. As DNA, the CDR3 is TGTGCCAGCAGCTTAGAAGCTAGCGGGGGCCCGTACTTC. As protein: CASSLEASGGPYF.

In its sample, this clone was seen many times. This chain connects TRBV5-1 to TRBJ1-1; the match to TRBD1 covers 10 bases. V dropped 4 bases and J dropped 1; count of bases not matched to a gene: 10. Per the germline V gene, CDR1 is SGHRS and CDR2 is YFSETQ. This CDR3 is 17 amino acids long. CDR3 nucleotides: TGCGCCAGCAGCAACGGACAGGGGGTTAGTAGGAACACTGAAGCTTTCTTT. Translating it yields CASSNGQGVSRNTEAFF.

V gene TRBV2 combines with J gene TRBJ2-5; 8 nucleotides line up with TRBD2. The CDR3 loop spans 15 amino acids. CDR1 SNHLY and CDR2 FYNNEI come from the germline V gene. V dropped 4 bases and J dropped 5; count of bases not matched to a gene: 9. The CDR3 loop reads CASSAIAGSGETQYF. CDR3 nucleotides: TGTGCCAGCAGTGCCATAGCGGGGTCTGGGGAGACCCAGTACTTC.

The genes are TRBV2 and TRBJ2-7, with 8 positions matching TRBD1. V dropped 6 bases and J dropped 6; count of bases not matched to a gene: 13. Germline-derived CDR1 and CDR2 are SNHLY and FYNNEI. The CDR3 covers 15 residues. The CDR3 is CASSGDRGATSEQYF. The CDR3 DNA sequence: TGTGCCAGCAGCGGAGACAGGGGCGCCACCAGCGAGCAGTACTTC.